Below, 3 T cell receptor beta chains from the same sample are listed, as sequenced in a study of OX40 agonist ivuxolimab in advanced cancers. Here immunoSEQ multiplex PCR was the method, and the copy in TCRdb shows in-frame clones only, minus some. The sample lists approximately 84,000 clones; about 85% were seen once. The input for sequencing was CD4+ or CD8+ T cells sorted from blood, taken in a trial of the OX40 agonist ivuxolimab. These receptors originate from an adult with an advanced solid tumor such as melanoma, head and neck, liver or kidney cancer.

V and J are TRBV9 and TRBJ1-2, with D possibly TRBD1 on 6 matching bases. V lost 3 bases and J lost 8, with 17 bases in between. CDR1 is SGDLS and CDR2 is YYNGEE in the germline V gene. This CDR3 is built from 14 residues. The CDR3 protein is CASSAIQTGSGYTF. Here the CDR3 DNA reads TGTGCCAGCAGCGCAATACAAACAGGGTCCGGCTACACCTTC.

This chain joins TRBV18 and TRBJ2-3; D possibly corresponds to TRBD1 (5 bases). There are 16 residues in the CDR3. CDR1 and CDR2 from the germline V gene are KGHSH and LQKENI. V lost 0 bases, J lost 4 bases, and 14 bases lay in between. Written as DNA, the CDR3 is TGTGCCAGCTCACCACCGGCACAGGCTGCCGCAGATACGCAGTATTTT. It is translated as CASSPPAQAAADTQYF.

The gene calls are TRBV5-5 and TRBJ2-7, with D uncertain. CDR1 SGHKS and CDR2 YYEKEE come from the germline V gene (reference sequence). This CDR3 has 15 amino acids. Trimming stripped 2 bases from V and 4 bases from J, with 16 bases between. CDR3 sequence (DNA): TGTGCCAGCAGCTTAACTATCCAACCTGGGTACGAGCAGTACTTC. Amino acid sequence: CASSLTIQPGYEQYF.